Presented here are 22 T cell receptor beta chains from one specimen sequenced in a study of T cells after yellow fever vaccination. TCRdb re-called the 5' RACE reads through MiXCR, storing one row per CDR3 protein. The sample lists nearly 550,000 distinct CDR3 sequences; roughly a fifth were seen once. The sequencing here drew on PBMCs, taken 15 days after the yellow fever booster vaccination. These receptors were obtained from a man aged 30 to 45 who received the YFV17D yellow fever vaccine.

This clonotype came up a few times. Its ends do not fully match the called genes, so a read error is possible. The chain couples TRBV7-7 to TRBJ2-1; no reliable D call. The germline gives CDR1 SSHAT, CDR2 FNYEAQ (reference sequence). CDR3 length: 13 amino acids. The CDR3 DNA is TGTGCTAGCAGCTCCCCCCCCGACAATGAGCAGTTCTTC. It encodes CASSSPPDNEQFF.

This clonotype has more than one count but fewer than ten. V and J are TRBV6-5 and TRBJ1-1; D call uncertain. Germline assignment: CDR1 MNHEY and CDR2 SVGAGI. This CDR3 spans 11 amino acids. The V end lost 5 bases, the J end lost 8 bases, and 9 bases lay between the germline ends. The CDR3 spells CASSTDGEAFF. The CDR3 DNA reads TGTGCCAGCAGTACCGACGGAGAAGCTTTCTTT.

V and J are TRBV7-8 and TRBJ2-3; D is possibly TRBD1 or TRBD2 (5 bases each). This CDR3 has 17 residues. Germline CDR1 reads SGHVS; CDR2 reads FQNEAQ. V was trimmed by 4 bases and J by 6 bases, leaving 23 bases between them. The CDR3 loop is CASSSPTGTTRGDTQYF. As DNA, the CDR3 is TGTGCCAGCAGCTCACCCACCGGGACCACACGTGGGGATACGCAGTATTTT. Filled out from reference TRBV7-8 and TRBJ2-3, the complete variable domain reads GAGVSQSPRYKVAKRGQDVALRCDPISGHVSLFWYQQALGQGPEFLTYFQNEAQLDKSGLPSDRFFAERPEGSVSTLKIQRTQQEDSAVYLCASSSPTGTTRGDTQYFGPGTRLTVL.

V usage is TRBV7-2 and J usage is TRBJ1-2, with a weak D call TRBD1 (5 bases). V lost 1 base and J lost 10, with 13 bases in between. Germline CDR1 is SGHTA and CDR2 is FQGNSA. The CDR3 has 13 residues. The CDR3 region is CASSLGQGLDYTF. The CDR3 DNA reads as TGTGCCAGCAGCTTAGGCCAGGGTTTAGACTACACCTTC.

The chain has TRBV25-1 and TRBJ2-7, with D possibly being TRBD2 (6 bases). Germline CDR1 MGHDK, CDR2 SYGVNS. CDR3 length equals 14 residues. V was shortened by 6 bases and J by 4 bases, with 16 bases between the two germline ends. The DNA for the CDR3 is TGTGCCAGCAGAAATAGCGGCAGTCTTTACGAGCAGTACTTC. The encoded protein is CASRNSGSLYEQYF.

The chain links TRBV4-2 to TRBJ1-1; D remains unclear. Trimming left V 1 base short and J 8 bases short, with 14 bases between. Germline CDR1 LGHNA, CDR2 YNFKEQ. This CDR3 is 14 amino acids long. Here the CDR3 reads CASSQVEEGREAFF. Here the CDR3 DNA reads TGTGCCAGCAGCCAAGTTGAGGAGGGCAGAGAAGCTTTCTTT.

The chain links TRBV30 to TRBJ2-7, with TRBD2 matching 10 bases. Germline-derived CDR1 and CDR2 are GTSNPN and SVGIG (reference sequence). CDR3 length equals 14 residues. J gave up 0 bases and V 2 bases, and 1 base lay outside the gene matches. The CDR3 protein is CAWSSGRASYEQYF. The CDR3 region has the DNA TGTGCCTGGAGTAGCGGGAGGGCCTCCTACGAGCAGTACTTC.

The rearrangement uses TRBV6-5 and TRBJ2-2, with D perhaps TRBD2 (5 bases). Trimming stripped 1 base from V and 2 bases from J, with 20 bases between. The CDR3 length is 19 residues. Germline CDR1 reads MNHEY; CDR2 reads SVGAGI. The CDR3 here is CASSYYSSHHNPNTGELFF. For the CDR3, the DNA is TGTGCCAGCAGTTACTATTCTAGCCACCATAACCCCAACACCGGGGAGCTGTTTTTT.

The rearrangement links TRBV28 to TRBJ2-1; TRBD2 is a possible D gene (5 bases). The germline V gene has CDR1 MDHEN and CDR2 SYDVKM. This CDR3 comprises 15 residues. V was cut by 6 bases and J by 1 base, with 13 bases left in between. The CDR3 reads CASSTVGDSYNEQFF. The CDR3 bases are TGTGCCAGCAGCACCGTGGGAGATTCCTACAATGAGCAGTTCTTC.

This clonotype was counted between two and nine times. The chain joins TRBV11-2 to TRBJ2-7; TRBD2 agrees at 11 bases. The CDR3 loop spans 18 amino acids. Germline V gene sequence: CDR1 SGHAT, CDR2 FQNNGV. Losses at the gene ends were 0 bases for V and 3 bases for J; bases not matched to a gene: 10. CDR3 sequence (DNA): TGTGCCAGCAGCTTAGAGCTAGCGGGAGGTTTAGGCTACTACGAGCAGTACTTC. Amino acid sequence: CASSLELAGGLGYYEQYF.

V gene TRBV25-1 combines with J gene TRBJ2-1, with D unclear. V was trimmed by 4 bases and J by 7 bases, leaving 14 bases between them. The CDR3 runs 14 residues. Germline V lookup: CDR1 MGHDK, CDR2 SYGVNS. The CDR3 DNA reads as TGTGCCAGCAGTGCTGGATACATGGCGAATGAGCAGTTCTTC. Translated, it gives CASSAGYMANEQFF. Using reference TRBV25-1 and TRBJ2-1 for the parts outside the CDR3, the full variable domain is EADIYQTPRYLVIGTGKKITLECSQTMGHDKMYWYQQDPGMELHLIHYSYGVNSTEKGDLSSESTVSRIRTEHFPLTLESARPSHTSQYLCASSAGYMANEQFFGPGTRLTVL.

V usage is TRBV7-2 and J usage is TRBJ2-7; 7 bases fit TRBD1. V lost 5 bases to trimming and J lost 3 bases; unmatched junction nucleotides: 10. CDR1 is SGHTA and CDR2 is FQGNSA in the germline V gene. This CDR3 spans 15 amino acids. The CDR3 region is CASSNRDRLFYEQYF. CDR3 coding DNA: TGTGCCAGCAGCAACCGGGACAGACTTTTCTACGAGCAGTACTTC.

The chain couples TRBV20-1 to TRBJ2-7, with TRBD2 as a possible D gene (6 bases). V was trimmed by 6 bases and J by 4 bases, leaving 16 bases between them. Germline loops: CDR1 DFQATT, CDR2 SNEGSKA (reference sequence). This CDR3 has 13 amino acids. DNA of the CDR3: TGCAGTGCGGCCAACCGGGGGAGGTACGAGCAGTACTTC. Its protein product is CSAANRGRYEQYF.

This clonotype has a single count. The V and J genes are TRBV2 and TRBJ2-5; D perhaps matches TRBD2 (6 bases). This CDR3 spans 11 amino acids. The germline V and J ends were trimmed by 8 bases and 7 bases, with 11 bases remaining between them. Germline-derived CDR1 and CDR2 are SNHLY and FYNNEI. Here the CDR3 DNA reads TGTGCCAGCGGGACTGGTCCGACCCAGTACTTC. Protein: CASGTGPTQYF.

This clonotype was found a few times. The rearrangement joins TRBV20-1 to TRBJ1-4; 8 bases are shared with TRBD1. J gave up 7 bases and V 5 bases, and 0 bases lay outside the gene matches. CDR1 DFQATT and CDR2 SNEGSKA come from the germline V gene (reference sequence). This CDR3 spans 11 amino acids. For the CDR3, the DNA is TGCAGTGCTGACAGGGGTGAAAAACTGTTTTTT. Translation gives CSADRGEKLFF.

This rearrangement joins TRBV4-3 to TRBJ2-1; no clear D gene. The CDR3 sequence is 11 residues long. Germline V lookup: CDR1 LGHNA, CDR2 YSLEER. V was shortened by 0 bases and J by 12 bases, with 6 bases between the two germline ends. CDR3 sequence: CASSQDRVQFF. CDR3 bases: TGCGCCAGCAGCCAAGATAGGGTGCAGTTCTTC.

The rearrangement uses TRBV15 and TRBJ1-1, with D unclear. CDR1 is LNHNV and CDR2 is YYDKDF in the germline V gene (reference sequence). CDR3 length: 12 residues. V was pared by 1 base and J by 7 bases, with 7 bases between. CDR3 sequence reads: CATSRVSSEAFF. In DNA, the CDR3 is TGTGCCACCAGCAGAGTATCCAGTGAAGCTTTCTTT.

The V gene is TRBV5-4, the J gene TRBJ1-1; D is unresolved. The CDR3 has 15 residues. The V end was cut by 0 bases, the J end by 0 bases, with 9 bases between. Germline-derived CDR1 and CDR2 are SGHNT and YYREEE (reference sequence). DNA for the CDR3: TGTGCCAGCAGCTTGGAGCTGGGTTTGAACACTGAAGCTTTCTTT. It encodes CASSLELGLNTEAFF.

The sample holds a few counts of this clonotype. The chain joins TRBV20-1 to TRBJ1-1; D not resolved. The CDR3 spans 11 residues. Germline V gene data show CDR1 as DFQATT and CDR2 as SNEGSKA (reference sequence). V gave up 5 bases and J gave up 3 bases, with 7 bases separating them. The CDR3 sequence is CSAEPYTEAFF. The CDR3 nucleotides are TGCAGTGCTGAGCCGTACACTGAAGCTTTCTTT.

The genes are TRBV30 and TRBJ2-1, with D possibly TRBD2 on 6 matching bases. CDR1 is GTSNPN, CDR2 SVGIG, per germline (reference sequence). The ends were cut back, 2 bases at V and 6 bases at J, with 20 bases in the middle. The CDR3 is 16 residues long. The CDR3 coding sequence is TGTGCCTGGAGTCGGGACGGGAGCAGGTTGGGCAATGAGCAGTTCTTC. Encoded protein: CAWSRDGSRLGNEQFF.

This clonotype was seen at least ten times. V is TRBV12-3 or TRBV12-4 and J is TRBJ2-5; TRBD1 aligns across 9 bases. The CDR3 spans 12 residues. V was pared by 6 bases and J by 9 bases, with 5 bases of the junction left unmatched. CDR3 DNA: TGTGCCAGCAGACGGGACAGGGCGGCCCAGTACTTC. Protein: CASRRDRAAQYF.

The chain couples TRBV18 to TRBJ2-5; no definite D call. This CDR3 has 14 amino acids. V dropped 6 bases and J dropped 2 bases, with 13 bases sitting between them. The germline V gene has CDR1 KGHSH and CDR2 LQKENI. The CDR3 DNA is TGTGCCAGCTCCCTCGGAAAGGTACAAGAGACCCAGTACTTC. It specifies CASSLGKVQETQYF. Supplemented by reference TRBV18 and TRBJ2-5, the full variable domain reads NAGVMQNPRHLVRRRGQEARLRCSPMKGHSHVYWYRQLPEEGLKFMVYLQKENIIDESGMPKERFSAEFPKEGPSILRIQQVVRGDSAAYFCASSLGKVQETQYFGPGTRLLVL.